This entry features one TCR beta chain sequence. Its antigen remains unidentified. Base quality data are lacking; no much larger clone is found one base away. These data belong to a study of blood T cell repertoires in COVID-19 (dated by TCRdb to about 2020). For the study in its entirety: Samples from collaborators originated in the United States, Italy and Spain and spanned both the acute and convalescent phases of COVID-19. The material from the prospective study consisted of cDNA or gDNA derived from T cells, B-cell-depleted T cells, or PBMCs. Subjects who had been exposed to COVID-19, were actively infected with it, or had recovered from it provided the deeply sampled blood TCRbeta repertoires that made up the dataset. The repertoires were released in a freely available public database meant as a resource for research on the immune response to SARS-CoV-2. The samples were drawn from the first 160 participants of the ongoing ImmuneRACE study and from 1,254 subjects provided by 6 global collaborators. The sample metadata nearly always contained a de-identified subject ID, COVID-19 status, age in years and sex. Where HLA class I and class II types were available, the types were taken from metadata supplied by the sample provider, not from assay-based typing. General study outcomes and caveats: The quantity of clinical and demographic metadata differed by source and by participant and was supplied without curation.

Via the germline V gene, CDR1 is SGHRS and CDR2 YFSETQ. V loses 7 bases of germline sequence and J loses 5 bases, and the interval between the two ends is 8 bases. From its cysteine to its phenylalanine, the CDR3 spans 11 amino acids. The read is trimmed to its CDR3 DNA, 33 bases read in frame from base 1. Enrolling through a virtual design, the prospective study's participants ranged in age from roughly 18 to 89 years and lived across roughly 24 United States geographic areas. Cohort assignment in the prospective study relied on participant-reported clinical history from a screening survey and a study questionnaire. Recovered participants in ImmuneRACE Cohort 3 were defined as having two consecutive negative NP/OP PCR tests, clearance from a healthcare professional, or resolution of symptoms. Each participant in the prospective study had whole blood, serum and a nasopharyngeal or oropharyngeal swab collected by mobile phlebotomists. Over an approximately 2-month period, participants in the prospective study had the option of providing additional blood draws and questionnaires. Before DNA extraction, prospective study blood samples were shipped either frozen or at room temperature.

TCRbeta CDR3 regions were amplified from genomic DNA by means of the immunoSEQ Assay, a bias-controlled multiplex PCR. As for the original processing: The number of nucleated cells in each sample was estimated from the amplification of reference gene primers within the assay. To quantify the absolute abundance of each unique TCRbeta CDR3 rearrangement, sequence reads were collapsed and filtered. For each sample, productive Simpson clonality was calculated by taking the square root of Simpson's diversity index across productive rearrangements. Imported from immuneACCESS, the table was reduced by TCRdb to in-frame sequences with V and J called. These copies leave out some clones; in studies compared against another copy, an unresolved V gene accounts for under half, and the cause of the remainder is not known. V and J calls and clone size come straight from that table; D and trimming were deduced from the DNA. The table for this sample lists fewer than 600,000 clones; around 87% of them were counted only once. Of the sample, about 2% is held by the ten largest clones.

The sample consisted of PBMCs or T cells enriched from blood (not recorded which). The TCR originated in a woman between 35 and 50 years old who had recovered from COVID-19. The chain is made from TRBV5-1 and TRBJ2-3; the D gene cannot be resolved reliably. The CDR3 reads CASSSVDTQYF. The bases are TGCGCCAGCTCTTCGGTAGATACGCAGTATTTT. Reference TRBV5-1 and TRBJ2-3 proteins supply the regions before and after the CDR3; the full variable domain is: KAGVTQTPRYLIKTRGQQVTLSCSPISGHRSVSWYQQTPGQGLQFLFEYFSETQRNKGNFPGRFSGRQFSNSRSEMNVSTLELGDSALYLCASSSVDTQYFGPGTRLTVL.